This T cell receptor (beta chain) was retrieved from a study of T cell responses to AZD1222 COVID-19 vaccine. TCRdb's table, derived via immunoSEQ multiplex PCR, lists solely in-frame clones and lacks some. This sample has tens of thousands of clones, with just over 90% found just once. V was shortened by 5 bases and J by 0 bases, with 8 bases between the two germline ends. The CDR3 runs to 14 residues. Germline-derived CDR1 and CDR2 are KGHSH and LQKENI. The receptor was derived from an adult who received the AZD1222 COVID-19 vaccine. This specimen consisted of peripheral blood, obtained 28 days after the second AZD1222 dose. The chain is built from TRBV18 and TRBJ1-5; the D is unclear. The CDR3 nucleotides are TGTGCCAGCTCAACAACAGATAGCAATCAGCCCCAGCATTTT. Its protein product is CASSTTDSNQPQHF.